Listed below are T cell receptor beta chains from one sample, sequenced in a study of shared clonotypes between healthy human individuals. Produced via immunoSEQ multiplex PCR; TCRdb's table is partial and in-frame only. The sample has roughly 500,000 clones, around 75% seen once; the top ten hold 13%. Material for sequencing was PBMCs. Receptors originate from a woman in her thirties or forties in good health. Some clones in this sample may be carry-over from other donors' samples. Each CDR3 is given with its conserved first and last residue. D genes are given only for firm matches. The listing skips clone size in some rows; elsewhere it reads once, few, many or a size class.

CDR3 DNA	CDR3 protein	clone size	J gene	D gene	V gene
TGTGCCAGCAGCCCACCGGGACAAAGCTACGAGCAGTACTTC	CASSPPGQSYEQYF	.	TRBJ2-7	.	TRBV5-4
TGTGCCAGCAGCTTAAGAGAAGCGGGAGGGCCTACAGATACGCAGTATTTT	CASSLREAGGPTDTQYF	.	TRBJ2-3	TRBD2	TRBV7-3
TGTGCCAGCAGTTTGCATGGTATTAATACCTACGAGCAGTACTTC	CASSLHGINTYEQYF	.	TRBJ2-7	.	TRBV27
TGCGCCAGCAGCCTGCTGGGGGGCGAAACCGGGGAGCTGTTTTTT	CASSLLGGETGELFF	.	TRBJ2-2	.	TRBV5-1
TGCGCCAGCAGCTTGATGGATGGTCGGGGCACCGGGGAGCTGTTTTTT	CASSLMDGRGTGELFF	.	TRBJ2-2	.	TRBV5-1
TGCGCCAGCAGCCAAGATCCGGCGACCTCACGGTTGGATGAGCAGTTCTTC	CASSQDPATSRLDEQFF	.	TRBJ2-1	.	TRBV4-1
TGTGCCAGCAGCTCTACAGATAATAATTCACCCCTCCACTTT	CASSSTDNNSPLHF	.	TRBJ1-6	.	TRBV7-6
TGTGCCAGCAGCATCATACTAGTGGGGCATTACGAGCAGTACTTC	CASSIILVGHYEQYF	.	TRBJ2-7	.	TRBV21-1
TGTGCCAGCAGCTCAGGGGGCAGGCAGCCCCAGCATTTT	CASSSGGRQPQHF	.	TRBJ1-5	TRBD1	TRBV7-8
TGTGCCAGCTCACCAAAAAAAGAGACCCAGTACTTC	CASSPKKETQYF	.	TRBJ2-5	.	TRBV18
TGTGCCAGCAGGCCCGGGACTAGCTACGAGCAGTACTTC	CASRPGTSYEQYF	.	TRBJ2-7	TRBD2	TRBV6-6
TGTGCCAGCAGCCATGGGGCTAGCGACTTGACAGATACGCAGTATTTT	CASSHGASDLTDTQYF	once	TRBJ2-3	.	TRBV9
TGTGCCAGCGCTACAGGATCTAACACTGAAGCTTTCTTT	CASATGSNTEAFF	.	TRBJ1-1	.	TRBV5-4
TGTGCCAGCAGTTTATACGGGACAGGGTATTACAAGCAGTACTTC	CASSLYGTGYYKQYF	.	TRBJ2-7	TRBD1	TRBV27
TGTGCCAGCAGCTTAAGGCCCTACGAGCAGTACTTC	CASSLRPYEQYF	once	TRBJ2-7	.	TRBV7-1
TGTGCTAGCAGCTTAGACCAGCGGGAATACAATGAGCAGTTCTTC	CASSLDQREYNEQFF	.	TRBJ2-1	TRBD2	TRBV7-7
TGCAGCGTTGACGCAGTCGGGAACACTGAAGCTTCCTTT	CSVDAVGNTEASF	.	TRBJ1-1	.	TRBV29-1
TGTGCCAGCAGATCCCCGGGGGCCAAAAACATTCAGTACTTC	CASRSPGAKNIQYF	.	TRBJ2-4	.	TRBV6-5
TGTGCCTGGACAGGGGGACTCTACGAGCAGTACTTC	CAWTGGLYEQYF	.	TRBJ2-7	.	TRBV30
TGTGCCATCAGTGATTCGAGACTAGCGAGCACAGATACGCAGTATTTT	CAISDSRLASTDTQYF	.	TRBJ2-3	TRBD2	TRBV10-3
TGCGCCAGCAGCTTGGCCTTGACAAGAGTAATGAACACTGAAGCTTTCTTT	CASSLALTRVMNTEAFF	.	TRBJ1-1	.	TRBV5-1
TGCGCCAGCAGCTTGGGTGGTAGCGGGGGATCAGATACGCAGTATTTT	CASSLGGSGGSDTQYF	.	TRBJ2-3	TRBD2	TRBV5-1
TGCGCCAGCGGAGGTGGCAGGGTGGGTGAAAAACTGTTTTTT	CASGGGRVGEKLFF	.	TRBJ1-4	.	TRBV10-2
TGTGCCAGCAGCCTACAGGGGGACGGCTACACCTTC	CASSLQGDGYTF	.	TRBJ1-2	TRBD1	TRBV28
TGTGCCAGCTCACCTGGGGGGGGTAGCAATCAGCCCCAGCATTTT	CASSPGGGSNQPQHF	.	TRBJ1-5	.	TRBV18
TGTGCCAGCAGCCAAGGACTAGCGGGAGGGCCCCACGAGCAGTACTTC	CASSQGLAGGPHEQYF	.	TRBJ2-7	TRBD2	TRBV14
TGTGCCAGCAGTTTACATACAGGGAACAATCAGCCCCAGCATTTT	CASSLHTGNNQPQHF	.	TRBJ1-5	.	TRBV28
TGTGCCAGCACCCCGGACGGTTCCTCTGGAAACACCATATATTTT	CASTPDGSSGNTIYF	.	TRBJ1-3	.	TRBV21-1
TGTGCCAGCATGAAAGAGGACAGGGCGAACACTGAAGCTTTCTTT	CASMKEDRANTEAFF	.	TRBJ1-1	TRBD1	TRBV2
TGTGCCAGCAGCTCCCAGGGGGCCGGGAACTATGGCTACACCTTC	CASSSQGAGNYGYTF	.	TRBJ1-2	TRBD1	TRBV7-8
TGCAGCGTCGCAATCCCTGGAGGGGGACAGGGCAATCAGCCCCAGCATTTT	CSVAIPGGGQGNQPQHF	once	TRBJ1-5	TRBD1	TRBV29-1
TGTGCCAGCAGGCTGGGAGGGGTGGAGACCCAGTACTTC	CASRLGGVETQYF	.	TRBJ2-5	TRBD2	TRBV28
TGTGCCAGCCTCCCCACGCGGGAGTTCTCCTACGAGCAGTACTTC	CASLPTREFSYEQYF	.	TRBJ2-7	TRBD2	TRBV28
TGTGCCTGGAGCGTATCGGGACTAGCGGCAGTGGGAAGTCTGAGCGAGCAGTACTTC	CAWSVSGLAAVGSLSEQYF	once	TRBJ2-7	TRBD2	TRBV30
TGTGCCAGCAGCCCACAATGGCGAGAGCAGTACTTC	CASSPQWREQYF	once	TRBJ2-7	.	TRBV11-2
TGTGCCAGCAGCCCCGCGACACTCAGCCCCACAGATACGCAGTATTTT	CASSPATLSPTDTQYF	.	TRBJ2-3	.	TRBV9
TGTGCCAGCAGACCCGACAGCAATGAAAAACTGTTTTTT	CASRPDSNEKLFF	.	TRBJ1-4	.	TRBV6-1
TGTGCCAGCATCTCGCAGGGGGCTGGAGATACGCAGTATTTT	CASISQGAGDTQYF	.	TRBJ2-3	TRBD1	TRBV2
TGTGCCAGCAGCCTCGTTGCCTACGGTAACGAGCAGTACTTC	CASSLVAYGNEQYF	.	TRBJ2-7	.	TRBV14
TGTGCCAGCAGCAACCCAAGAGGAGAAGGAAACACCATATATTTT	CASSNPRGEGNTIYF	.	TRBJ1-3	.	TRBV7-3